The clone carrying this T cell receptor (beta chain) was recorded once. This sample is drawn from a study of long-term antiretroviral therapy in people with HIV. At survey level, the immunoSEQ assay was run in its v3.0 version. Libraries were prepared by immunoSEQ multiplex PCR; TCRdb keeps only in-frame clonotypes and omits some of them. The sample includes about 17,000 clones, approximately 73% of them seen just once. CDR3 length: 15 amino acids. Germline lookup yields CDR1 PRHDT and CDR2 FYEKMQ (reference sequence). V was trimmed by 4 bases and J by 4 bases, leaving 11 bases between them. The input for sequencing was unsorted PBMCs, taken around 2.4 years before starting antiretroviral therapy. The TCR comes from a woman between 50 and 59 years old with HIV. The genes are TRBV13 and TRBJ2-6, with D perhaps TRBD2 (5 bases). The CDR3 is CASSSVAGGANVLTF. As DNA, the CDR3 is TGTGCCAGCAGCTCCGTTGCGGGCGGGGCCAACGTCCTGACTTTC.